This TCR beta chain was documented in a study of ipilimumab plus nivolumab after autologous stem cell transplantation (dated by TCRdb to the early 2020s). Context from the whole study: A median of about five ipilimumab doses and under 10 nivolumab doses was received by trial patients. Both primary refractory and relapsed disease were represented in the DLBCL cohort, where 18-month progression-free survival was 85.7% and 28.6%, respectively. Patients in the trial were undergoing autologous transplant and had high-risk diffuse large B cell lymphoma, mature T cell lymphoma, or multiple myeloma. Approximately 36 patients made up the trial's intent-to-treat population. Findings and caveats that apply to the study as a whole: According to the authors, a biologic rationale for studying the approach further came from T cell receptor repertoire, regulatory T cell phenotype and gut microbiota profiles. Combined checkpoint inhibition as post-transplant consolidation was concluded by the authors to appear tolerable.

Starting 14 to 28 days after the autologous transplant, patients began checkpoint therapy, which included ipilimumab at 1 mg/kg intravenously on day 1 of selected weeks. Nivolumab was administered at 3 mg/kg intravenously on day 1 of weeks 1, 4, 7, 10, and every two weeks through week 26. This Phase Ib clinical trial tested ipilimumab plus nivolumab, a combined checkpoint inhibition, as consolidation after autologous stem cell transplantation. The protocol used for the library was the immunoSEQ multiplex PCR assay. TCRdb holds this immuneACCESS table with in-frame rearrangements only. Some clones are missing; in checked studies, unresolved V genes explain under half, and the rest has no known cause. The sample has about 13,000 clones on record, approximately 73% of them singletons. The leading ten clones occupy about a sixth of the sample. On this clone: Its specific antigen is unknown. No base quality values were provided; no much bigger clone lies one nucleotide off.

V was cut back by 0 bases and J by 10 bases, leaving a gap of 17 bases between them. Spanning cysteine to phenylalanine, the CDR3 consists of 16 amino acids. Here the CDR3 DNA is all that survives: 48 bases in frame from base 1. Based on the germline V gene, the CDR1 and CDR2 sequences are SGDLS and YYNGEE. The receptor comes from a male donor with diffuse large B-cell lymphoma. The sample here was PBMCs, taken in a trial of ipilimumab plus nivolumab as post-transplant consolidation. The rearrangement combines TRBV9 with TRBJ1-6; the D region possibly corresponds to TRBD1 (6 bases align). Here the CDR3 is given as CASSVERGQVRSPLHF. The DNA is as follows: TGTGCCAGCAGCGTAGAGCGGGGGCAGGTAAGGTCACCCCTCCACTTT.